The subject of this entry is one T cell receptor (beta chain). Its antigen is unknown. The input lacks base qualities; no much larger clone sits a single base away. RNA was extracted with the RNeasy kit and roughly 0.5 to 1 ug was reverse transcribed using random hexamers. The immunoSEQ multiplex PCR assay, covering 54 Vbeta and 13 Jbeta segments, was used to amplify TCR beta CDR3 regions. PCR amplification bias was corrected by using a synthetic template baseline for primer optimization and computational correction. The source study handled its data this way. Reads were assigned to V, D and J genes according to IMGT and analyzed in immunoSEQ Analyzer, with only productive sequences retained. Clonality was computed as one minus Shannon entropy normalized by log2 of the number of productive unique sequences. For each patient and control, public and private clones were evaluated within the 100 most prevalent clones. A clone was defined as Susac-specific if it was absent from the healthy and MS cohorts, from 1052 published viral clones and from other ImmuneACCESS disease sequences. The public reads were run again by TCRdb, first through fastp at Q25 and then through MiXCR, and only productive beta chains were kept. When rows share a CDR3 protein, they turn into one entry using the most common DNA and genes. The V and J calls follow TCRdb's processing rather than the paper's. This sample comprises about 180,000 distinct CDR3 sequences, under 97% of them detected only once. 0.093% of the sample comes from the top ten.

Peripheral blood CD8+ and CD4+ T cells from healthy donors, Susac syndrome patients and multiple sclerosis patients were profiled by high-throughput TCR beta sequencing. The multiple sclerosis controls were treatment-naive patients who had stable or active relapsing-remitting disease and met the revised McDonald criteria. CD8+ TEMRA cells were enriched by FACS, while bulk CD8+ and CD4+ T cells were purified by magnetic negative isolation. Blood was collected in EDTA tubes and processed within 24 hours, with PBMCs isolated through density gradient centrifugation. PBMCs intended for TCR sequencing were cryopreserved in liquid nitrogen and were subsequently thawed in a 37 degrees C water bath. Purity of sorted or isolated CD4+, CD8+ and CD8+ TEMRA cells was at least 90%. The data stem from a study of CD8 T cells in Susac syndrome (dated by TCRdb to about 2019). A note on the overall study: The study used repertoire sequencing to test whether antigen drove CD8+ T cell activation and differentiation in Susac syndrome. General study outcomes and caveats: The number of individuals in the TCR sequencing and HLA analysis was acknowledged as relatively small.

V is shortened by 3 bases, J by 6 bases, and the region joining them spans 12 bases. The CDR3, from cysteine to phenylalanine, totals 14 residues. Only the CDR3 part of the read is kept: 42 bases, read in frame from the first base. The sequencing input was CD4+ T cells from PBMCs. This chain is built from TRBV12-3 or TRBV12-4 and TRBJ2-1, and the D gene may be TRBD2, 5 bases matching. The TCR originated in a human donor with multiple sclerosis. The DNA sequence is as follows: TGTGCCAGCAGTTTTACGGCGGCGGGCAATGAGCAGTTCTTC. This is translated as CASSFTAAGNEQFF.